This entry lists 27 T cell receptor beta chains sequenced from one sample in a study of T cell repertoires in cytomegalovirus infection. Each CDR3 protein gets one entry after TCRdb re-called the reads with MiXCR. The sample includes 350,000 to 500,000 distinct CDR3 sequences, about a third seen only once; the top ten take around 15%. The sequenced material came from PBMCs. These receptors were obtained from a human donor in good health (CMV status not recorded). Some clones in this sample may be carry-over from other donors' samples.

To note about this clonotype: This CDR3 is missing its conserved last phenylalanine or tryptophan, likely due to a read error. The chain joins TRBV24-1 to TRBJ2-1; D is possibly TRBD2 (5 bases). Germline CDR1 and CDR2: KGHDR and SFDVKD. This CDR3 is 14 amino acids long. Trimming cost V 5 bases and J 6 bases, with 13 bases left between them. CDR3 sequence: CATSGWGLANEQFL. CDR3 coding DNA: TGTGCCACCAGTGGTTGGGGTCTAGCCAATGAGCAGTTCTTA.

This chain joins TRBV19 and TRBJ2-3; D is perhaps TRBD2 (6 bases). The CDR3 contains 14 residues. The ends were cut back, 7 bases at V and 2 bases at J, with 13 bases in the middle. The V gene's germline CDR1 is LNHDA and CDR2 SQIVND (reference sequence). CDR3 region: CASMAGTYTDTQYF. CDR3 in DNA: TGTGCCAGTATGGCGGGGACCTACACAGATACGCAGTATTTT. Full variable domain (remainder filled in from reference TRBV19 and TRBJ2-3): DGGITQSPKYLFRKEGQNVTLSCEQNLNHDAMYWYRQDPGQGLRLIYYSQIVNDFQKGDIAEGYSVSREKKESFPLTVTSAQKNPTAFYLCASMAGTYTDTQYFGPGTRLTVL.

V and J are TRBV19 and TRBJ1-5; D is undetermined. Trimming pared 7 bases from V and 2 bases from J, leaving 12 bases between. There are 14 residues in the CDR3. The germline gives CDR1 LNHDA, CDR2 SQIVND (reference sequence). The CDR3 loop is CASTDHPRNQPQHF. The CDR3 DNA sequence: TGTGCCAGTACGGACCATCCGCGCAATCAGCCCCAGCATTTT.

CDR3 sequence: CSASVGFGSPLHF. In DNA form, the CDR3 reads TGCAGTGCTAGCGTAGGGTTTGGTTCACCCCTCCACTTT. This rearrangement joins TRBV20-1 to TRBJ1-6; D gene ambiguous. Trimming pared 3 bases from V and 9 bases from J, leaving 12 bases between. Germline assignment: CDR1 DFQATT and CDR2 SNEGSKA (reference sequence). The CDR3 is 13 residues long.

This clonotype was seen at least ten times. CDR3 sequence: CASSYPGQNTEAFF. In DNA form, the CDR3 reads TGTGCCAGCAGTTACCCGGGACAGAACACTGAAGCTTTCTTT. The V and J genes are TRBV6-5 and TRBJ1-1; a possible D gene is TRBD1 (6 bases). Trimming took 2 bases from V and 1 from J, leaving 8 bases between them. The CDR3 has 14 residues. Per the germline V gene, CDR1 is MNHEY and CDR2 is SVGAGI.

The V gene is TRBV7-7, the J gene TRBJ2-5; D is uncertain. Trimming removed 3 bases from V and 5 bases from J, with 13 bases in between. Looked up from germline, CDR1 is SSHAT and CDR2 is FNYEAQ (reference sequence). The CDR3 spans 14 residues. The CDR3 DNA reads TGTGCCAGCAGCTTTGGGGTCGGTGGGGAGACCCAGTACTTC. Translation gives CASSFGVGGETQYF.

V is TRBV15 and J is TRBJ1-2, with TRBD1 identical over 10 bases. CDR3 length: 14 amino acids. J was trimmed by 5 bases and V by 5 bases; bases with no gene match: 5. CDR1 and CDR2 (germline): LNHNV, YYDKDF (reference sequence). The CDR3 region has the DNA TGTGCCACCAGCGTCGGACAGGGGGGGTATGGCTACACCTTC. Its protein product is CATSVGQGGYGYTF.

The chain employs TRBV20-1 and TRBJ2-7; 7 bases are shared with TRBD2. CDR1 and CDR2 (germline): DFQATT, SNEGSKA (reference sequence). The CDR3 consists of 15 residues. J was trimmed by 5 bases and V by 2 bases; bases with no gene match: 12. CDR3 protein: CSARRRVSGGHEQYF. As DNA, the CDR3 is TGCAGTGCTAGAAGGCGGGTCTCGGGAGGACACGAGCAGTACTTC.

Points on this clonotype: The germline gene is not matched at one end of the junction; a read error may be the cause. The chain employs TRBV28 and TRBJ2-5; 8 bases are a match to TRBD2. The CDR3 totals 16 residues. CDR1 and CDR2 (germline): MDHEN, SYDVKM. This chain's CDR3 is CASSLWASGPQDTQSF. Here the CDR3 DNA reads TGTGCAAGCAGTTTATGGGCTAGCGGGCCCCAAGATACCCAGTCCTTC. Combining the CDR3 with reference TRBV28 and TRBJ2-5 gives the whole variable domain DVKVTQSSRYLVKRTGEKVFLECVQDMDHENMFWYRQDPGLGLRLIYFSYDVKMKEKGDIPEGYSVSREKKERFSLILESASTNQTSMYLCASSLWASGPQDTQSFGPGTRLLVL.

This clonotype was seen more than once but under ten times. This sequence joins TRBV6-2 or TRBV6-3 and TRBJ2-7, with a tentative D call TRBD2 (5 bases). Germline CDR1 and CDR2: MNHEY and SVGEGT. V lost 6 bases, J lost 6 bases, and 27 bases lay in between. The CDR3 extends over 17 amino acids. The CDR3 reads CASSLKSGSLHFLEQYF. The CDR3 DNA follows: TGTGCCAGCAGCCTGAAGAGTGGGAGTCTCCATTTCCTCGAGCAGTACTTC.

The J gene is TRBJ2-1, the V gene TRBV29-1; D assignment may be TRBD1 or TRBD2 (5 bases each). V shed 1 base and J shed 2 bases, with 12 bases lying between them. The CDR3 contains 15 residues. CDR1 SQVTM and CDR2 ANQGSEA come from the germline V gene. The CDR3 sequence is CSVEGGTLPYNEQFF. DNA of the CDR3: TGCAGCGTTGAAGGAGGGACCCTCCCCTACAATGAGCAGTTCTTC.

This clonotype was picked up many times. The V and J genes are TRBV7-2 and TRBJ1-1; D is unclear. CDR3 length: 15 residues. V was shortened by 5 bases and J by 1 base, with 14 bases between the two germline ends. Germline V gene data show CDR1 as SGHTA and CDR2 as FQGNSA. In nucleotides, the CDR3 is TGTGCCAGCAGCCCCCGAGGAGGCGAGAACACTGAAGCTTTCTTT. This gives the protein CASSPRGGENTEAFF.

This clonotype was seen just once. This chain links TRBV7-9 with TRBJ1-6; a possible D gene is TRBD1 (6 bases). Deletions cut 5 bases from V and 6 bases from J, with 17 bases between. The CDR3 spans 16 residues. CDR1 and CDR2 from the germline V gene are SEHNR and FQNEAQ (reference sequence). The CDR3 coding sequence is TGTGCCAGCAGCGGCGACCCGGGACAAACTAATTCACCCCTCCACTTT. Its protein is CASSGDPGQTNSPLHF. The variable domain in full, with the rest retrieved from reference TRBV7-9 and TRBJ1-6, is DTGVSQNPRHKITKRGQNVTFRCDPISEHNRLYWYRQTLGQGPEFLTYFQNEAQLEKSRLLSDRFSAERPKGSFSTLEIQRTEQGDSAMYLCASSGDPGQTNSPLHFGNGTRLTVT.

This clonotype was detected a few times. This chain connects TRBV4-1 to TRBJ1-6, with 8 bases identical to TRBD1. The CDR3 runs 15 residues. CDR1 is MGHRA, CDR2 YSYEKL, per germline. The V segment lost 2 bases and the J segment 6 bases; nucleotides outside the gene matches: 3. CDR3 region: CASSQTQGGNSPLHF. The DNA for the CDR3 is TGCGCCAGCAGCCAAACACAGGGGGGTAATTCACCCCTCCACTTT.

There are a few counts of this clonotype. This chain connects TRBV4-2 to TRBJ1-5, with D unresolved. This CDR3 comprises 15 residues. Germline CDR1 reads LGHNA; CDR2 reads YNFKEQ. The ends were cut back, 1 base at V and 6 bases at J, with 13 bases in the middle. CDR3 amino acids: CASSQVGFRAQPQHF. CDR3 sequence (DNA): TGTGCCAGCAGCCAAGTGGGGTTTAGAGCTCAGCCCCAGCATTTT.

This clonotype was observed many times. The chain has TRBV7-2 and TRBJ1-6, with TRBD1 matching 8 bases. Germline V lookup: CDR1 SGHTA, CDR2 FQGNSA. The CDR3 consists of 17 residues. V trimming: 5 bases; J trimming: 5 bases; junction bases outside the gene matches: 11. CDR3 nucleotide sequence: TGTGCCAGCAGCCCTAGCTACGACAGGGGACATAATTCACCCCTCCACTTT. It yields the protein CASSPSYDRGHNSPLHF.

This rearrangement joins TRBV19 to TRBJ1-5; D uncertain. Per germline, CDR1 LNHDA and CDR2 SQIVND (reference sequence). CDR3 size: 15 residues. V lost 6 bases and J lost 1, with 13 bases in between. For the CDR3, the DNA is TGTGCCAGTAGACCGGACGGATCGAGCAATCAGCCCCAGCATTTT. Translating gives CASRPDGSSNQPQHF.

The J gene is TRBJ2-7, the V gene TRBV7-2, with 10 bases matching TRBD1. Germline V lookup: CDR1 SGHTA, CDR2 FQGNSA. V lost 1 base and J lost 5; bases outside the gene matches: 8. CDR3 length: 16 residues. The CDR3 reads CASSLEGGTGAHEQYF. In DNA, the CDR3 is TGTGCCAGCAGCTTAGAAGGGGGGACAGGGGCCCACGAGCAGTACTTC.

Only a few counts were recorded for this clonotype. The CDR3 sequence is CASSIARGTEAFF. The CDR3 DNA follows: TGTGCCAGTAGTATAGCCCGGGGAACTGAAGCTTTCTTT. This chain uses TRBV19 with TRBJ1-1; D is ambiguous. In germline, CDR1 is LNHDA, CDR2 SQIVND (reference sequence). The V and J ends lost 1 base and 5 bases respectively, with 8 bases between them. The CDR3 totals 13 residues.

Ten or more counts support this clonotype. The chain couples TRBV7-6 to TRBJ2-7, with D tentatively TRBD2 (6 bases). The CDR3 sequence is 13 residues long. The ends were cut back, 2 bases at V and 1 base at J, with 6 bases in the middle. Per germline, CDR1 SGHVS and CDR2 FNYEAQ. CDR3 loop: CASSLRESYEQYF. DNA of the CDR3: TGTGCCAGCAGCTTACGGGAGTCCTACGAGCAGTACTTC.

The chain carries TRBV19 and TRBJ1-1; maybe TRBD1 (6 bases). Germline CDR1 reads LNHDA; CDR2 reads SQIVND (reference sequence). The CDR3 is 15 amino acids. The V end lost 7 bases, the J end lost 0 bases, and 15 bases lay between the germline ends. CDR3: CASIPDRGMNTEAFF. The DNA for the CDR3 is TGTGCCAGTATTCCGGACAGAGGGATGAACACTGAAGCTTTCTTT.

This clonotype has only a few counts. The chain combines TRBV27 with TRBJ1-2, with 7 positions matching TRBD1. Germline CDR1 and CDR2: MNHEY and SMNVEV (reference sequence). The CDR3 has 14 amino acids. The ends lost 5 bases at V and 6 bases at J; junction bases unmatched: 9. The CDR3 coding sequence is TGTGCCAGCAGTCCCCCGGGACAGAGAGATGGCTACACCTTC. This encodes CASSPPGQRDGYTF.

At least ten counts were recorded for this clonotype. J is TRBJ2-7 and V is TRBV7-2; no clear D. Germline values: CDR1 SGHTA, CDR2 FQGNSA. This CDR3 has 12 amino acids. V was trimmed by 3 bases and J by 0 bases, leaving 3 bases between them. The CDR3 DNA reads as TGTGCCAGCAGCTTCCCCTCCTACGAGCAGTACTTC. The encoded protein is CASSFPSYEQYF.

This clonotype was detected ten times or more. The gene calls are TRBV7-2 and TRBJ2-5, with TRBD2 identical over 12 bases. Germline CDR1 reads SGHTA; CDR2 reads FQGNSA. This CDR3 is 16 amino acids long. With 4 bases clipped from V and 6 bases from J, the junction kept 9 bases outside the gene matches. The CDR3 region has the DNA TGTGCCAGCAGCTCGCCTCTAGCGGGGGGGCCGAAGACCCAGTACTTC. Translating gives CASSSPLAGGPKTQYF.

V usage is TRBV7-6 and J usage is TRBJ2-2; TRBD2 matches at 8 bases. There are 20 residues in the CDR3. V was pared by 4 bases and J by 1 base, with 17 bases of the junction left unmatched. Per germline, CDR1 SGHVS and CDR2 FNYEAQ. This chain's CDR3 is CASSSVTSVGAVRNTGELFF. CDR3 nucleotides: TGTGCCAGCAGCTCCGTGACTAGCGTGGGGGCAGTTCGGAACACCGGGGAGCTGTTTTTT.

This clonotype has only a few counts. The CDR3 region has the DNA TGTGCCAGCAGTTCGGAGACTACAGGGCTCCAAGAGACCCAGTACTTC. Protein sequence: CASSSETTGLQETQYF. V gene TRBV6-2 or TRBV6-3 combines with J gene TRBJ2-5; D is perhaps TRBD1 (6 bases). Looked up from germline, CDR1 is MNHEY and CDR2 is SVGEGT. The CDR3 covers 16 residues. The V and J ends lost 4 bases and 1 base respectively, with 16 bases between them.

This clonotype showed up just a few times. CDR3 sequence: CASSPSPLAGGYNEQFF. The CDR3 DNA reads TGTGCCAGTAGTCCCTCTCCCCTAGCGGGCGGTTACAATGAGCAGTTCTTC. The chain combines TRBV19 with TRBJ2-1; 8 positions match TRBD2. V lost 5 bases, J lost 4 bases, and 13 bases stayed unmatched. Germline V gene lookup returns CDR1 LNHDA and CDR2 SQIVND (reference sequence). The CDR3 runs 17 residues. The variable domain in full, with the rest retrieved from reference TRBV19 and TRBJ2-1, is DGGITQSPKYLFRKEGQNVTLSCEQNLNHDAMYWYRQDPGQGLRLIYYSQIVNDFQKGDIAEGYSVSREKKESFPLTVTSAQKNPTAFYLCASSPSPLAGGYNEQFFGPGTRLTVL.